This T cell receptor (beta chain) was recorded in a study of OX40 agonist ivuxolimab in advanced cancers. About the study: Antecedent anti-PD-1, anti-PD-L1 or anti-CTLA-4 therapy was permissible, with under 50% having received some.

Germline loops: CDR1 SGHKS, CDR2 YYEKEE (reference sequence). The CDR3 length is 15 residues. The V end was cut by 3 bases, the J end by 7 bases, with 18 bases between. As concerns this clone: Its matching antigen is unknown.

Patients with a history of autoimmune disease or on systemic immunosuppression were excluded. TCRdb's copy holds only in-frame clones and misses some; the assay was immunoSEQ multiplex PCR. The sample yields about 36,000 clones, 74% seen once. Study-wide results and caveats: CD8+ T cells averaged more expanded clones than CD4+.

The sequence derives from an adult with an advanced solid tumor such as melanoma, head and neck, liver or kidney cancer. The V call is TRBV5-5, the J call TRBJ2-3; either TRBD1 or TRBD2 may fit D (5 bases each). This specimen was CD4+ or CD8+ T cells sorted from blood, taken in a trial of the OX40 agonist ivuxolimab. The CDR3 region has the DNA TGTGCCAGCAGCTCGGACGTGGGGACCACGAATACGCAGTATTTT. Translated: CASSSDVGTTNTQYF.